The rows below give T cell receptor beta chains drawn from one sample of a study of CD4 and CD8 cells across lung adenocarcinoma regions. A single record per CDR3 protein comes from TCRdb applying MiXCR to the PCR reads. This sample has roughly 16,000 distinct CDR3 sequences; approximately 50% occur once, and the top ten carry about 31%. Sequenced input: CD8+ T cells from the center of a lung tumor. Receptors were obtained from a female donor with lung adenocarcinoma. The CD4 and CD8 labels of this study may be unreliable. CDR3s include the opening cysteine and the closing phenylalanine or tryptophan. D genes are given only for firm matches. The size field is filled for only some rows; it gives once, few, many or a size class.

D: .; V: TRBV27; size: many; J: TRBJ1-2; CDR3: CATREPGRGNYGYTF; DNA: TGTGCCACCCGTGAACCGGGACGGGGAAACTATGGCTACACCTTC
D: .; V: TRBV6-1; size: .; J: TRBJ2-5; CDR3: CAICEGLRGREEESQYF; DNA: TGTGCTATCTGTGAAGGGCTCCGGGGCCGTGAAGAAGAGTCCCAGTACTTC
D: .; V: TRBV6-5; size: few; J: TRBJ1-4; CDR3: CASSSRTTNEKLFF; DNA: TGTGCCAGCAGTTCGAGAACAACTAATGAAAAACTGTTTTTT
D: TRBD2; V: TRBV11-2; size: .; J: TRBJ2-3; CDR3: CAGRGGLDADTQYF; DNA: TGTGCGGGGCGCGGTGGACTAGACGCGGATACCCAGTATTTC
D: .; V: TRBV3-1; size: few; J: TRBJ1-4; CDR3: CASSQDRFTGNEKLFF; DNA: TGTGCCAGCAGCCAAGATCGGTTTACTGGTAATGAAAAACTGTTTTTT
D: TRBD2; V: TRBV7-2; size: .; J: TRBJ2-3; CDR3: CASSSGPGGARDTQYF; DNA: TGTGCCAGCAGCTCTGGGCCGGGGGGGGCGAGAGACACGCAGTATTTT
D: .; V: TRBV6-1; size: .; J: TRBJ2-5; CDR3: CASRRTGSQYF; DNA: TGTGCCAGCAGGAGAACGGGTTCCCAGTACTTC
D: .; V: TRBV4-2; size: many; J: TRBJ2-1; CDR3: CASSQEGIEQAPYNEQFF; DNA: TGTGCCAGCAGCCAAGAGGGAATAGAACAAGCCCCTTACAATGAGCAGTTCTTC
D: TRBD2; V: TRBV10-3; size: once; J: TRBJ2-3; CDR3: CGAGPGGRGPDTQYF; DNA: TGTGGCGCGGGTCCGGGGGGGCGGGGACCAGATACCCAGTATTTT
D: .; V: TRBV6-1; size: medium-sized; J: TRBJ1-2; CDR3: CASSEARFAGSRVAYGYTF; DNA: TGTGCCAGCAGTGAAGCGAGGTTTGCTGGCAGCCGGGTGGCTTATGGCTACACCTTC
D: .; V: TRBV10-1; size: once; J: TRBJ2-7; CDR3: CASSGLSSKNTQYF; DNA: TGCGCCAGCAGTGGGCTAAGTAGCAAAAACACGCAGTACTTC
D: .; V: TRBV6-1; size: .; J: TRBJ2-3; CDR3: CASTRRGLDGTDTQYF; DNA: TGTGCCAGCACGCGGAGGGGGCTCGATGGCACAGATACGCAGTATTTT
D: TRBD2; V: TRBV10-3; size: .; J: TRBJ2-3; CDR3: CGGGPGGREQETQYF; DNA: TGTGGCGGGGGTCCGGGGGGGCGGGAACAAGAGACGCAGTATTTT
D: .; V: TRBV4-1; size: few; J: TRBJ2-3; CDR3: CASSQEIGGPTDTQYF; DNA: TGCGCCAGCAGCCAAGAAATCGGGGGGCCCACAGATACGCAGTATTTT
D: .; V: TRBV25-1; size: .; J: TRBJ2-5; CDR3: CASGGYGGRDQDTQYF; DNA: TGTGCCAGCGGGGGGTACGGGGGCCGGGACCAAGATACCCAGTACTTC
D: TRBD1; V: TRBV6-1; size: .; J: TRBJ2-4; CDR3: CASSARGHRAKDMQYF; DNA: TGTGCGAGCAGTGCTAGGGGGCACCGAGCCAAAGACATGCAGTATTTC
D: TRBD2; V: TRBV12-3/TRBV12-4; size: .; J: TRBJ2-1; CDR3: CASSWWWGGGGGDNEQFF; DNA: TGTGCCAGCAGTTGGTGGTGGGGGGGCGGGGGGGGCGACAATGAGCAGTTCTTC
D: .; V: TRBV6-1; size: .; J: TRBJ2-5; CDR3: CASRGDSETQYF; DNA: TGTGCCAGCAGGGGGGATTCGGAGACCCAGTACTTC
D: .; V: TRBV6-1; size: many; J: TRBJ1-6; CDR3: CASSEEDSPLHF; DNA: TGTGCCAGCAGTGAAGAGGATTCACCCCTCCACTTT
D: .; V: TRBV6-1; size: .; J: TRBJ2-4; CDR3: CASSPGGWAPDIQYF; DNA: TGTGCCAGCAGTCCGGGCGGGTGGGCCCCAGACATTCAGTACTTC
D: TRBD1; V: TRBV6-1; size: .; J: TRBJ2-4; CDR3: CASSARGQPATNMQYF; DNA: TGTGCCAGCAGTGCCAGGGGGCAGCCAGCCACAAACATGCAGTATTTC
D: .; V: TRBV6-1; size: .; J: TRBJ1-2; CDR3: CASSGSSRGVYYGYTF; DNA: TGTGCCAGCAGTGGGTCCTCAAGGGGAGTCTACTATGGCTACACCTTC
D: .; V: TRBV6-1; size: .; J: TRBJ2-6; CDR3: CASSRFSGANVLTF; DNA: TGTGCCAGCAGCCGCTTCTCTGGGGCCAACGTCCTGACTTTC
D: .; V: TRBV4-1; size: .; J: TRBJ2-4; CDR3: CASSQQGRWGKDTQYF; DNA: TGCGCCAGCAGCCAACAGGGGCGGTGGGGCAAAGATACGCAGTACTTC
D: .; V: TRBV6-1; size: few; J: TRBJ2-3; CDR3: CAGREAKDMQYF; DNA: TGTGCGGGCAGGGAAGCCAAAGACATGCAGTACTTT
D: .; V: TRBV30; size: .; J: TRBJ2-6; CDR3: CAWRLQGSSGANVLTF; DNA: TGTGCCTGGAGGTTACAGGGCAGCTCTGGGGCCAACGTCCTGACTTTC
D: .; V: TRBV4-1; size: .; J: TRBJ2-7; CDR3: CASSQDPAGAYEQYF; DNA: TGCGCCAGCAGCCAAGATCCCGCAGGGGCCTACGAGCAGTACTTC
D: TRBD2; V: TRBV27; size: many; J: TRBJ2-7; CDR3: CASSKLASGTYEQYF; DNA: TGTGCCAGCAGTAAATTGGCTAGCGGGACCTACGAGCAGTACTTC
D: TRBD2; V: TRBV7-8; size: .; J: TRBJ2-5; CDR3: CASSFLLAGAETQYF; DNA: TGTGCCAGCAGCTTCCTCCTAGCGGGAGCAGAGACCCAGTACTTC
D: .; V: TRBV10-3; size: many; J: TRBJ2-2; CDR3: CAISGTQDRDTGELFF; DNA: TGTGCCATCAGTGGGACGCAGGACCGGGACACCGGGGAGCTGTTTTTT
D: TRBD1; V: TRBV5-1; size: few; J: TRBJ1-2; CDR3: CASSLDSGGDGYTF; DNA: TGCGCCAGCAGCTTGGATTCAGGGGGCGATGGCTACACCTTC
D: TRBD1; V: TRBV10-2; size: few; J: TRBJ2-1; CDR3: CASTRDSTYNEQFF; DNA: TGCGCCAGTACCCGGGACAGCACCTACAATGAGCAGTTCTTC
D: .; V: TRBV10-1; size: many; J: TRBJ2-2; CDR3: CASSERQDAGELFF; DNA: TGCGCCAGCAGTGAGCGACAGGACGCCGGGGAGCTGTTTTTT
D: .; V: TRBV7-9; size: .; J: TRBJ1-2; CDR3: CASSLVGRQGHGYTF; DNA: TGTGCCAGCAGCTTAGTGGGGCGGCAGGGTCACGGCTACACCTTC
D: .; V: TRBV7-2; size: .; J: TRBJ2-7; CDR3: CASSFVSSGSYEQYF; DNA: TGTGCCAGCAGCTTTGTTTCCAGTGGCTCCTACGAGCAGTACTTC
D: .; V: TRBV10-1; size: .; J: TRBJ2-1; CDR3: CASIQGVQRTNEQFF; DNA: TGCGCCAGCATTCAAGGAGTTCAGAGGACCAATGAGCAGTTCTTC
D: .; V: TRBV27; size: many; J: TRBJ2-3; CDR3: CASSFLGTNTDTQYF; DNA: TGTGCCAGCAGTTTCCTCGGCACCAACACAGATACGCAGTATTTT
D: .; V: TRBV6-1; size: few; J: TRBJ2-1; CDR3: CASTPEFNEQFF; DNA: TGTGCCAGCACCCCCGAGTTCAATGAGCAGTTCTTC
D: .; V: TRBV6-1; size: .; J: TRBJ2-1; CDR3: CASRSVGNEQFF; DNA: TGTGCCAGCAGATCAGTAGGCAATGAGCAGTTCTTC
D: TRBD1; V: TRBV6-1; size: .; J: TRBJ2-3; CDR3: CASSGEVGIGGKDTQYF; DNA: TGTGCCAGCAGCGGCGAAGTGGGGATAGGGGGCAAAGACACGCAGTACTTT
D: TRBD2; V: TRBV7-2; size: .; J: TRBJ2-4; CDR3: CASSPAGLRGTDMQYF; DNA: TGTGCCAGCAGCCCGGCGGGACTAAGAGGCACAGATATGCAGTACTTC
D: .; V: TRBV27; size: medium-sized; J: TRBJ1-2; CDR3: CASRGIGGVNVNYGYTF; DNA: TGTGCCAGCAGGGGGATAGGTGGAGTTAACGTTAACTATGGCTACACCTTC
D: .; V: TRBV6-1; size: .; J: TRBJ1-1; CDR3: CASSPGQDTEAFF; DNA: TGTGCCAGCAGCCCTGGCCAGGACACTGAAGCTTTCTTT
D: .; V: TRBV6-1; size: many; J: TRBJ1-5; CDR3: CASSEGGQPQHF; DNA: TGTGCCAGCAGTGAAGGGGGCCAGCCCCAGCATTTT
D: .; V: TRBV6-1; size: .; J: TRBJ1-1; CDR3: CASKSPGSHTEAFF; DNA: TGTGCCAGCAAATCTCCGGGATCCCACACTGAAGCTTTCTTT